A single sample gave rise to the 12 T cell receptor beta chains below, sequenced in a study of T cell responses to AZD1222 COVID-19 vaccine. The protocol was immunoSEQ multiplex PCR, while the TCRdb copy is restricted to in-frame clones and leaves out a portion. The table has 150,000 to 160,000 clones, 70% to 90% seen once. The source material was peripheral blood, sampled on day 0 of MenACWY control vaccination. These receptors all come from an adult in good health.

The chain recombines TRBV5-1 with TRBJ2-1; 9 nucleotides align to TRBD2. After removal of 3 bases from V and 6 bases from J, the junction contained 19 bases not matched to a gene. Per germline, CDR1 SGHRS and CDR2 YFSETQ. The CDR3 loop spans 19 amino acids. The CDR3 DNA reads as TGCGCCAGCAGCTGGACCCCGGTGTTGGCGGGAGGGTCCCCCAATGAGCAGTTCTTC. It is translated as CASSWTPVLAGGSPNEQFF. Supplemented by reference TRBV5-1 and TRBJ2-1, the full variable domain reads KAGVTQTPRYLIKTRGQQVTLSCSPISGHRSVSWYQQTPGQGLQFLFEYFSETQRNKGNFPGRFSGRQFSNSRSEMNVSTLELGDSALYLCASSWTPVLAGGSPNEQFFGPGTRLTVL.

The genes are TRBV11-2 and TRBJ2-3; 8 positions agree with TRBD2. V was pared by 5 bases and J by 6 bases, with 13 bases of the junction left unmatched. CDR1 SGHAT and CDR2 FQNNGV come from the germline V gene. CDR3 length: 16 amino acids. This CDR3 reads CASSPGAGGTGDTQYF. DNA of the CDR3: TGTGCCAGCAGCCCAGGGGCGGGGGGCACGGGGGATACGCAGTATTTT.

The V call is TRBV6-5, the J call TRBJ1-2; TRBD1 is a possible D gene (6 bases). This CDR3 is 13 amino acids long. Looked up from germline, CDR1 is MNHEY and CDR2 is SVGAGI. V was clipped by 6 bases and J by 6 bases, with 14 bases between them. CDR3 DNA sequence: TGTGCCAGCAGACCCGACAGGTCTGATGGCTACACCTTC. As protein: CASRPDRSDGYTF.

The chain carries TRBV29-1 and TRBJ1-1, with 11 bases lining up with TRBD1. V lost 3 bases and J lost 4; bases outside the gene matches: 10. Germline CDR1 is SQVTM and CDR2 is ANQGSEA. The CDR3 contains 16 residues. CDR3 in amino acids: CSVEFGTGGGGTEAFF. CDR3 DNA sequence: TGCAGCGTTGAGTTCGGGACAGGGGGAGGCGGCACTGAAGCTTTCTTT.

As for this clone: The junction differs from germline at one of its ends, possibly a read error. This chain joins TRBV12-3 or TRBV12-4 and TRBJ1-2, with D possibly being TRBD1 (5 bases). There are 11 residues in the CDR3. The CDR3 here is CASSMGVSADF. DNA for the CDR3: TGTGCCAGCAGCATGGGGGTGTCAGCAGACTTC.

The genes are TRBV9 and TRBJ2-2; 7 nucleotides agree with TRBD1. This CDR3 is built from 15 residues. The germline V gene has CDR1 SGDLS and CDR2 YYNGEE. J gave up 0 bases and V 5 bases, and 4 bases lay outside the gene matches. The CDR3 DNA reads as TGTGCCAGCAGGTCCGGGACAGCGAACACCGGGGAGCTGTTTTTT. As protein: CASRSGTANTGELFF.

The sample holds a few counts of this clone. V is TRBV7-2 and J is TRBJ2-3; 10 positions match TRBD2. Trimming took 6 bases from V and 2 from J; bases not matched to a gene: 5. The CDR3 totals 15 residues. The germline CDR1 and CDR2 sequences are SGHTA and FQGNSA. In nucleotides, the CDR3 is TGTGCCAGCAGGGATCTAGCGGGGGACACAGATACGCAGTATTTT. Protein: CASRDLAGDTDTQYF.

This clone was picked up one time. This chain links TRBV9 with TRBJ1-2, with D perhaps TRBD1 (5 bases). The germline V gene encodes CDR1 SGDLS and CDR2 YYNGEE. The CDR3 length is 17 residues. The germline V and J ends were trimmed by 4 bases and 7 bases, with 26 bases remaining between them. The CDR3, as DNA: TGTGCCAGCAGCCCCAAGCATTTCCCCGGGACGGACGGTGGCTACACCTTC. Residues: CASSPKHFPGTDGGYTF.

CDR3 amino acids: CASRLQGAGNTEAFF. In DNA form, the CDR3 reads TGTGCCAGCAGGCTACAGGGGGCTGGGAACACTGAAGCTTTCTTT. The chain employs TRBV11-2 and TRBJ1-1; 9 bases line up with TRBD1. The CDR3 is 15 residues long. Germline CDR1 and CDR2: SGHAT and FQNNGV. V lost 6 bases to trimming and J lost 1 base; unmatched junction nucleotides: 6.

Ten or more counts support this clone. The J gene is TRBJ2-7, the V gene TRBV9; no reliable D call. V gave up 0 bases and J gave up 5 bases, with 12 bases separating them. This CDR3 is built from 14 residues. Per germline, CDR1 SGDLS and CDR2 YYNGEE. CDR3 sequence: CASSVDGDGNEQYF. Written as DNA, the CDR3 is TGTGCCAGCAGCGTAGATGGGGATGGCAACGAGCAGTACTTC.

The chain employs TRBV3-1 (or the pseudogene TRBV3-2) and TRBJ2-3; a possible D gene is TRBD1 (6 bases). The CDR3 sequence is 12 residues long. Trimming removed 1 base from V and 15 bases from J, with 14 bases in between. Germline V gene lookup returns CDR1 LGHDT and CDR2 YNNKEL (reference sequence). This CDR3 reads CASSQVGHRGYF. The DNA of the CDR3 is TGTGCCAGCAGCCAAGTGGGACACCGAGGCTATTTT.

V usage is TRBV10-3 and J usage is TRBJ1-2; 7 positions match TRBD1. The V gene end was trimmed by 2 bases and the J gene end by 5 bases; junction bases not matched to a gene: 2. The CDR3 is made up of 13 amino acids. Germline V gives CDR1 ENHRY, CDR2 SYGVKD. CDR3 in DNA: TGTGCCATCAGTGAGGGACAGGAATATGGCTACACCTTC. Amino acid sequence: CAISEGQEYGYTF.